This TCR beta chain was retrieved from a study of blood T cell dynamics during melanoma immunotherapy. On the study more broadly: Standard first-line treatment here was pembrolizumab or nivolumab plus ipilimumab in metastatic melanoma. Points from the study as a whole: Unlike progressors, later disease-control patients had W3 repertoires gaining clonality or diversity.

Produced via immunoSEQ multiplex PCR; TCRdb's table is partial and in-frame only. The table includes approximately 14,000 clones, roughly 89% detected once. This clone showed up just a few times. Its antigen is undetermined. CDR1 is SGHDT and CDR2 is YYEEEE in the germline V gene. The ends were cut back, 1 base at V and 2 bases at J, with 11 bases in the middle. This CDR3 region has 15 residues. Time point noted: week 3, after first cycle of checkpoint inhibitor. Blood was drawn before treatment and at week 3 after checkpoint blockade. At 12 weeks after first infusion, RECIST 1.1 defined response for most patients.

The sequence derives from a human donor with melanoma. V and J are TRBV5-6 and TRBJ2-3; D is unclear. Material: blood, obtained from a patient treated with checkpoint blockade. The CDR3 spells CASSLRYYTTDTQYF. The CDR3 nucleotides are TGTGCCAGCAGCTTGCGTTACTATACCACAGATACGCAGTATTTT. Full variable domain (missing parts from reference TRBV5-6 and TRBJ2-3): DAGVTQSPTHLIKTRGQQVTLRCSPKSGHDTVSWYQQALGQGPQFIFQYYEEEERQRGNFPDRFSGHQFPNYSSELNVNALLLGDSALYLCASSLRYYTTDTQYFGPGTRLTVL.